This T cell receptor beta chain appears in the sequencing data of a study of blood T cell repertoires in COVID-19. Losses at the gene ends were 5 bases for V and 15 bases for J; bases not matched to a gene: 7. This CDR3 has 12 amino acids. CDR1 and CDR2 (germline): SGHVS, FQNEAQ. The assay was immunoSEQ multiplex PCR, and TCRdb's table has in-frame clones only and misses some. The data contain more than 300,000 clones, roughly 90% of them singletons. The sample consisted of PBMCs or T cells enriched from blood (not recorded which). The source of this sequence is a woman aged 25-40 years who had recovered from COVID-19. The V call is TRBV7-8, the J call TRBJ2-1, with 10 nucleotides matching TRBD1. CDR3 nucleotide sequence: TGTGCCAGCAGCCCCCGGGACAGGGGATCGTTCTTC. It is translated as CASSPRDRGSFF.